One sample yielded the 21 T cell receptor beta chains listed below, sequenced in a study of blood T cell repertoires in COVID-19. Profiling relied on immunoSEQ multiplex PCR, and the TCRdb table lists in-frame clones only, not all of them. The sample has 150,000 or so clones, approximately 90% seen once. Material for sequencing was PBMCs or T cells enriched from blood (not recorded which). All receptors come from a woman aged 40 to 50 who had been exposed to COVID-19.

The chain joins TRBV4-2 to TRBJ1-4, with TRBD1 identical over 8 bases. There are 17 residues in the CDR3. V trimming: 0 bases; J trimming: 8 bases; junction bases outside the gene matches: 11. Germline V gives CDR1 LGHNA, CDR2 YNFKEQ. In nucleotides, the CDR3 is TGTGCCAGCAGCCAAGATTTTACAGGGGGTGTAGGGGAAAAACTGTTTTTT. Translated: CASSQDFTGGVGEKLFF.

V gene TRBV11-2 combines with J gene TRBJ2-5, with D perhaps matching TRBD1 (5 bases). V lost 4 bases, J lost 2 bases, and 11 bases lay in between. This CDR3 region has 14 residues. Germline CDR1 and CDR2: SGHAT and FQNNGV. The CDR3 sequence: CASSYDRVQETQYF. The CDR3, as DNA: TGTGCCAGCAGCTACGACAGAGTACAAGAGACCCAGTACTTC.

The V gene is TRBV4-3, the J gene TRBJ1-2; D uncertain. The germline V and J ends were trimmed by 0 bases and 4 bases, with 9 bases remaining between them. The CDR3 covers 14 residues. The germline CDR1 and CDR2 sequences are LGHNA and YSLEER. The CDR3 coding sequence is TGCGCCAGCAGCCAAGAACGAGGAGGCTATGGCTACACCTTC. Its protein product is CASSQERGGYGYTF.

The chain couples TRBV18 to TRBJ2-2; 10 bases align to TRBD2. The ends lost 0 bases at V and 5 bases at J; junction bases unmatched: 9. CDR1 KGHSH and CDR2 LQKENI come from the germline V gene. This CDR3 region has 18 residues. Written as DNA, the CDR3 is TGTGCCAGCTCACCACCGTCACGGACTAGCGGAAGTACCGGGGAGCTGTTTTTT. It is translated as CASSPPSRTSGSTGELFF.

This chain uses TRBV10-3 with TRBJ2-2; possibly TRBD1 for D (6 bases). Germline CDR1 and CDR2: ENHRY and SYGVKD. Trimming shortened V by 0 bases and J by 0 bases, and 11 bases separated the two germline ends. The CDR3 covers 17 residues. The DNA of the CDR3 is TGTGCCATCAGTGAGTCGTTTACAGGGTCGAACACCGGGGAGCTGTTTTTT. This gives the protein CAISESFTGSNTGELFF.

This chain joins TRBV9 and TRBJ1-6, with a tentative D call TRBD1 (5 bases). V was clipped by 3 bases and J by 0 bases, with 10 bases between them. This CDR3 comprises 16 residues. From germline, CDR1 is SGDLS and CDR2 YYNGEE. The CDR3 nucleotides read TGTGCCAGCAGCGCCGGCGGGGGCTCCTATAATTCACCCCTCCACTTT. Its translation: CASSAGGGSYNSPLHF.

CDR3 DNA sequence: TGTGCCAGCAGAGACCAGGGGTGGGAATCACCCCTCCACTTT. Its translation: CASRDQGWESPLHF. The rearrangement links TRBV7-9 to TRBJ1-6; tentative D call: TRBD1 (6 bases). This CDR3 spans 14 amino acids. CDR1 SEHNR and CDR2 FQNEAQ come from the germline V gene (reference sequence). The V end lost 6 bases, the J end lost 10 bases, and 16 bases lay between the germline ends.

V is TRBV3-1 (or the pseudogene TRBV3-2) and J is TRBJ2-3; 13 bases line up with TRBD2. Germline V lookup: CDR1 LGHDT, CDR2 YNNKEL (reference sequence). This CDR3 contains 18 residues. The V segment lost 1 base and the J segment 1 base; nucleotides outside the gene matches: 5. The CDR3 DNA follows: TGTGCCAGCAGCCAAGCCGGGACTAGCGGGGTTCGCACAGATACGCAGTATTTT. This encodes CASSQAGTSGVRTDTQYF.

This clone has only one observation. The genes are TRBV4-3 and TRBJ2-1, with 7 bases aligning to TRBD1. This CDR3 region has 15 residues. Germline V lookup: CDR1 LGHNA, CDR2 YSLEER. With 0 bases clipped from V and 6 bases from J, the junction kept 5 bases outside the gene matches. This CDR3 is CASSQDRQGFNEQFF. DNA for the CDR3: TGCGCCAGCAGCCAAGATAGACAGGGTTTCAATGAGCAGTTCTTC.

The chain employs TRBV2 and TRBJ2-7; 8 bases map to TRBD1. The CDR3 is made up of 13 amino acids. The V gene end was trimmed by 8 bases and the J gene end by 6 bases; junction bases not matched to a gene: 9. Per germline, CDR1 SNHLY and CDR2 FYNNEI. CDR3 region: CASGVDRVSEQYF. The CDR3 DNA is TGTGCCAGCGGAGTGGACAGGGTAAGCGAGCAGTACTTC.

The rearrangement links TRBV28 to TRBJ1-5, with TRBD1 matching 8 bases. The CDR3 totals 16 residues. V was pared by 3 bases and J by 5 bases, with 9 bases of the junction left unmatched. Germline values: CDR1 MDHEN, CDR2 SYDVKM. The DNA of the CDR3 is TGTGCCAGCAGTTTCAGGGTCGACAGGGGCGATCAGCCCCAGCATTTT. This sequence encodes CASSFRVDRGDQPQHF.

This clone has just a few counts. The V and J genes are TRBV5-6 and TRBJ2-7; TRBD2 matches 7 bases. J was trimmed by 2 bases and V by 4 bases; bases with no gene match: 6. CDR3 length equals 14 residues. Germline values: CDR1 SGHDT, CDR2 YYEEEE. CDR3 nucleotides: TGTGCCAGCAGCATAAGCGGGGTAACCTACGAGCAGTACTTC. Amino acid sequence: CASSISGVTYEQYF.

The rearrangement links TRBV3-1 (or the pseudogene TRBV3-2) to TRBJ2-3; TRBD1 agrees at 8 bases. CDR1 and CDR2 from the germline V gene are LGHDT and YNNKEL (reference sequence). Germline trimming cut 1 base from V and 2 bases from J; bases unmatched to any gene: 2. The CDR3 covers 15 residues. This CDR3 is CASSQAQGATDTQYF. The CDR3 DNA is TGTGCCAGCAGCCAAGCTCAGGGGGCCACAGATACGCAGTATTTT.

CDR3 coding DNA: TGCGCCAGCAATCCCGGGTTGAACACTGAAGCTTTCTTT. Translating gives CASNPGLNTEAFF. The chain uses TRBV5-1 and TRBJ1-1; D gene uncertain. The CDR3 covers 13 residues. The germline V and J ends were trimmed by 6 bases and 0 bases, with 9 bases remaining between them. Germline V gives CDR1 SGHRS, CDR2 YFSETQ.

Details on this clone: The same CDR3 can be traced to other DNA sequences in this sample. The chain carries TRBV11-2 and TRBJ2-7; D is unresolved. This CDR3 spans 14 amino acids. The ends were cut back, 1 base at V and 0 bases at J, with 7 bases in the middle. Germline V lookup: CDR1 SGHAT, CDR2 FQNNGV. The CDR3 is CASSLVSGSYEQYF. In nucleotides, the CDR3 is TGTGCCAGCAGCTTAGTCTCCGGCTCCTACGAGCAGTACTTC.

The V and J genes are TRBV14 and TRBJ1-1; possible D gene TRBD1, 5 bases. There are 13 residues in the CDR3. CDR1 is SGHDN and CDR2 is FVKESK in the germline V gene. Trimming left V 3 bases short and J 5 bases short, with 10 bases between. CDR3 nucleotides: TGTGCCAGCAGCCAGGAAGGGGAAACTGAAGCTTTCTTT. Its protein is CASSQEGETEAFF.

The CDR3 sequence: CASSLEPLTGELFF. The CDR3 DNA reads as TGTGCCAGCAGCTTAGAGCCTCTCACCGGGGAGCTGTTTTTT. The chain has TRBV5-4 and TRBJ2-2; the D is unclear. This CDR3 contains 14 residues. The V gene lost 2 bases and the J gene lost 4 bases, with 9 bases spanning the gap. The germline CDR1 and CDR2 sequences are SGHNT and YYREEE (reference sequence).

This clone has just a few counts. The chain uses TRBV19 and TRBJ1-5, with 9 positions matching TRBD1. V was clipped by 6 bases and J by 4 bases; unmatched bases: 4. This CDR3 spans 14 amino acids. The germline gives CDR1 LNHDA, CDR2 SQIVND (reference sequence). The CDR3 DNA follows: TGTGCCAGTAGCAACGGACAGGGGAATCAGCCCCAGCATTTT. Amino acids: CASSNGQGNQPQHF.

V is TRBV7-6 and J is TRBJ1-6; no clear D. The CDR3 is made up of 15 amino acids. Germline CDR1 and CDR2: SGHVS and FNYEAQ. Trimming cost V 1 base and J 3 bases, with 7 bases left between them. For the CDR3, the DNA is TGTGCCAGCAGCTTAGGTGGAGGCTATAATTCACCCCTCCACTTT. Translation gives CASSLGGGYNSPLHF. Combining the CDR3 with reference TRBV7-6 and TRBJ1-6 gives the whole variable domain GAGVSQSPRYKVTKRGQDVALRCDPISGHVSLYWYRQALGQGPEFLTYFNYEAQQDKSGLPNDRFSAERPEGSISTLTIQRTEQRDSAMYRCASSLGGGYNSPLHFGNGTRLTVT.

This chain links TRBV7-4 with TRBJ1-1; D unclear. The CDR3 runs 18 residues. Trimming cost V 5 bases and J 0 bases, with 22 bases left between them. CDR1 and CDR2 (germline): SGHVT, SQSDAQ. In DNA form, the CDR3 reads TGTGCCAGCAGCCCTTCGCAGCCCGGTAGGAGCATGAACACTGAAGCTTTCTTT. Translated: CASSPSQPGRSMNTEAFF.

The rearrangement uses TRBV14 and TRBJ1-3, with 7 bases matching TRBD1. CDR1 is SGHDN, CDR2 FVKESK, per germline. The CDR3 runs to 18 residues. The junction had 15 bases not matched to a gene; V was cut back by 0 bases and J by 7 bases. The CDR3 spells CASSQEGLASGTVNTIYF. The DNA of the CDR3 is TGTGCCAGCAGCCAAGAAGGATTGGCTTCCGGGACAGTCAACACCATATATTTT.